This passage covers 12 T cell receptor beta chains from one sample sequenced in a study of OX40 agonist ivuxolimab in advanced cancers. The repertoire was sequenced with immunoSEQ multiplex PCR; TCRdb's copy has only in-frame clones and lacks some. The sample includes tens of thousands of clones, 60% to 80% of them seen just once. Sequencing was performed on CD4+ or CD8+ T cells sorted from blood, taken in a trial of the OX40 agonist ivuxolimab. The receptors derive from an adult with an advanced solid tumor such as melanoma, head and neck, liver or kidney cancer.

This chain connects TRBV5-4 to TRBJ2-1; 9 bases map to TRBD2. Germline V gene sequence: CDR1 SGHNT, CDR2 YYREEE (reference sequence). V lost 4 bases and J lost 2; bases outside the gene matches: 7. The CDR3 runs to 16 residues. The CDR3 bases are TGTGCCAGCAGCCCGCCCCTAGCGGGAACCTACAATGAGCAGTTCTTC. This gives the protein CASSPPLAGTYNEQFF.

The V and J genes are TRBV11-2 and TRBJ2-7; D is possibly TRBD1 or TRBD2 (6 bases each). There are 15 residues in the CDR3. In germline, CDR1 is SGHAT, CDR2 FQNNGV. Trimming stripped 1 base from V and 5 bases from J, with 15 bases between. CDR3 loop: CASSLVGGFTHEQYF. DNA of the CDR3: TGTGCCAGCAGCTTAGTAGGGGGGTTTACCCACGAGCAGTACTTC.

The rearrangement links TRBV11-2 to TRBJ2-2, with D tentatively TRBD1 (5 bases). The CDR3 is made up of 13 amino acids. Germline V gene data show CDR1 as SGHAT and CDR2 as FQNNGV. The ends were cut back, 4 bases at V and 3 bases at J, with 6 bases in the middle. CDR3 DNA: TGTGCCAGCAGCTCAGGGTACACCGGGGAGCTGTTTTTT. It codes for CASSSGYTGELFF.

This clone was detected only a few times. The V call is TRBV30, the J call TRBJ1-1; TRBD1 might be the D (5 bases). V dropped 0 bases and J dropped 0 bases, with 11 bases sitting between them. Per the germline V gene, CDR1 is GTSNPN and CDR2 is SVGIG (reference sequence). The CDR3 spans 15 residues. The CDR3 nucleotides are TGTGCCTGGAGTGTCAGAAAAGGGGTGAACACTGAAGCTTTCTTT. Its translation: CAWSVRKGVNTEAFF.

This CDR3 is CASSDASYEQYF. The CDR3 DNA reads as TGTGCCAGCAGCGACGCTTCCTACGAGCAGTACTTC. This chain links TRBV7-2 with TRBJ2-7, with D uncertain. Germline lookup yields CDR1 SGHTA and CDR2 FQGNSA. CDR3 length: 12 residues. The V and J ends lost 5 bases and 1 base respectively, with 6 bases between them.

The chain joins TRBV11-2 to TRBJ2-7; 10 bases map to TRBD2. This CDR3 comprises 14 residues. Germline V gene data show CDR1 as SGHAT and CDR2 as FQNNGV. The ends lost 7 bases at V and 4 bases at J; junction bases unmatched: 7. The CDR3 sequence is CASTSGSIVYEQYF. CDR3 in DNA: TGTGCCAGCACTAGCGGGAGTATCGTATACGAGCAGTACTTC. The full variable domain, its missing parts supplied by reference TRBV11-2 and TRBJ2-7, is EAGVAQSPRYKIIEKRQSVAFWCNPISGHATLYWYQQILGQGPKLLIQFQNNGVVDDSQLPKDRFSAERLKGVDSTLKIQPAKLEDSAVYLCASTSGSIVYEQYFGPGTRLTVT.

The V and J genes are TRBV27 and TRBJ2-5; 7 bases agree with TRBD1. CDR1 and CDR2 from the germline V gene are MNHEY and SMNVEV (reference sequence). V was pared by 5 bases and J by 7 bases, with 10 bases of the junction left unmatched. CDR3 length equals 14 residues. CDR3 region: CASSPGDSRRTQYF. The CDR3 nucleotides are TGTGCCAGCAGTCCCGGGGACAGTCGACGGACCCAGTACTTC.

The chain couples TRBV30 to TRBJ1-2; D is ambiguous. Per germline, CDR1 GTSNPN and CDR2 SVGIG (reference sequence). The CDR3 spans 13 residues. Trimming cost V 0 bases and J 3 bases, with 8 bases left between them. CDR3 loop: CAWSVEGYYGYTF. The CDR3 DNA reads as TGTGCCTGGAGTGTTGAAGGGTACTATGGCTACACCTTC.

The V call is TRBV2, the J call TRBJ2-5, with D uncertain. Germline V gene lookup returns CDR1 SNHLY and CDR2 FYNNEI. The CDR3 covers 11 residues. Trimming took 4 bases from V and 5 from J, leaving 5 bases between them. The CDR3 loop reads CASSAEETQYF. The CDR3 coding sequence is TGTGCCAGCAGTGCCGAGGAGACCCAGTACTTC.

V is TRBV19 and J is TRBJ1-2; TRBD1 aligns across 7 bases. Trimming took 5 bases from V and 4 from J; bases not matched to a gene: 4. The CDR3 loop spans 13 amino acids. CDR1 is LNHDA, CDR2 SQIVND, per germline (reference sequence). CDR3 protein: CASSETGSYGYTF. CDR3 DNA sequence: TGTGCCAGTAGTGAGACAGGGTCCTATGGCTACACCTTC.

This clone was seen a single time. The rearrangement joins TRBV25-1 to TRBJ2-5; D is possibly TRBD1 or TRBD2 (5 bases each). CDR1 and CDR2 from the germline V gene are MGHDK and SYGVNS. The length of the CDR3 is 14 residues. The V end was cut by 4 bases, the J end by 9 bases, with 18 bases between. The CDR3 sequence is CASSAWDQARAQYF. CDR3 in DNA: TGTGCCAGCAGTGCTTGGGACCAGGCGAGGGCCCAGTACTTC.

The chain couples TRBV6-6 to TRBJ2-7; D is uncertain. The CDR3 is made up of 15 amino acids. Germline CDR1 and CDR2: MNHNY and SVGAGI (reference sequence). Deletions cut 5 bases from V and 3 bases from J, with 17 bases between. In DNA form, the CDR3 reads TGTGCCAGCAGTCGCCTCGCGGTGGATTTCTACGAGCAGTACTTC. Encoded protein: CASSRLAVDFYEQYF.